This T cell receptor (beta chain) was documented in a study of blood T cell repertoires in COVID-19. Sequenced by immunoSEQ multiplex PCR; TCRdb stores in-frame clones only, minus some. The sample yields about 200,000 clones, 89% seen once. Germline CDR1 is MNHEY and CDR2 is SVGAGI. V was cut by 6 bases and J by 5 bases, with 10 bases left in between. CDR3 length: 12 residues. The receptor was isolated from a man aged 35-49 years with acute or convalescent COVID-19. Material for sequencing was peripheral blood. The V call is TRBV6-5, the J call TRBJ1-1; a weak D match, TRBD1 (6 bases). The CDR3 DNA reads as TGTGCCAGCAGCTTACAGGGAACTGAAGCTTTCTTT. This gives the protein CASSLQGTEAFF.